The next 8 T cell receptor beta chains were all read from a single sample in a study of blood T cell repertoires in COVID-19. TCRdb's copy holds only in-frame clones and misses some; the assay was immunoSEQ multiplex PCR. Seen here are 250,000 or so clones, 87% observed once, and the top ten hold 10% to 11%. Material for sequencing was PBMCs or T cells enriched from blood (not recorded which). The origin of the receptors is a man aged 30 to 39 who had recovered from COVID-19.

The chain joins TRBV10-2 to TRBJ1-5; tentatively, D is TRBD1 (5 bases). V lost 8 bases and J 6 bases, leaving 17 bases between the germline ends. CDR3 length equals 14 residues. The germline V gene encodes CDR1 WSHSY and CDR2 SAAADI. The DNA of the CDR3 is TGCGCCAGCGGGACGGGGGTAGGAAGTCAGCCCCAGCATTTT. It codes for CASGTGVGSQPQHF.

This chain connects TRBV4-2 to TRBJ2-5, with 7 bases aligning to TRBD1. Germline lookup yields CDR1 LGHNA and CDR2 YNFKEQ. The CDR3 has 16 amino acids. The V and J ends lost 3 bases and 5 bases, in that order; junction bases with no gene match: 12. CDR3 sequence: CASSHPAGTASETQYF. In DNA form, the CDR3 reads TGTGCCAGCAGCCACCCAGCCGGGACAGCTTCGGAGACCCAGTACTTC.

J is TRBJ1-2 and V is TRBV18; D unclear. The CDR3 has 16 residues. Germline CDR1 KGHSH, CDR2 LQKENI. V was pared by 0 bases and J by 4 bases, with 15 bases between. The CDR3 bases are TGTGCCAGCTCACCACCCGGCCGGGGTCCCCTCTATGGCTACACCTTC. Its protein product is CASSPPGRGPLYGYTF.

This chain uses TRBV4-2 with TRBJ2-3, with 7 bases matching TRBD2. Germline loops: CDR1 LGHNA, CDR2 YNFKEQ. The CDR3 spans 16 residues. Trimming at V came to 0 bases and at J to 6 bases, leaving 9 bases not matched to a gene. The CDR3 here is CASSQESLLGGDTQYF. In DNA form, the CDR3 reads TGTGCCAGCAGCCAAGAATCTCTATTGGGGGGGGATACGCAGTATTTT.

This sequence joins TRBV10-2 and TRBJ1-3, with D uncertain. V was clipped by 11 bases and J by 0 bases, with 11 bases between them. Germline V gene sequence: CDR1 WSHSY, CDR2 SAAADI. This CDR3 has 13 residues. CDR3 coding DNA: TGCGCCGCAGGCCAGAGCTCTGGAAACACCATATATTTT. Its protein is CAAGQSSGNTIYF.

In DNA, the CDR3 is TGTGCCAGCAGACCGAGGGTTCAGGCTGAAGCTTTCTTT. Encoded protein: CASRPRVQAEAFF. The chain employs TRBV7-2 and TRBJ1-1; D remains ambiguous. V lost 6 bases, J lost 6 bases, and 14 bases lay in between. The CDR3 is made up of 13 amino acids. Germline V gene lookup returns CDR1 SGHTA and CDR2 FQGNSA.

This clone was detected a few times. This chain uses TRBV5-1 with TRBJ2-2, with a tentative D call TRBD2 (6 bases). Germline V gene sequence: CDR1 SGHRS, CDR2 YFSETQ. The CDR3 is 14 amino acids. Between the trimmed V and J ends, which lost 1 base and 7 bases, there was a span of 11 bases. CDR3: CASSLRGGDGELFF. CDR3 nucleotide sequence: TGCGCCAGCAGCTTGCGGGGCGGGGACGGGGAGCTGTTTTTT.

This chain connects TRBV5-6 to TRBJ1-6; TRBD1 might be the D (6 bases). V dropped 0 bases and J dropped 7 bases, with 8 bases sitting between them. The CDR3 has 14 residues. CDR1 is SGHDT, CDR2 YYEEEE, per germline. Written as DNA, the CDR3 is TGTGCCAGCAGCTTGGTAGACAGGAATTCACCCCTCCACTTT. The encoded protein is CASSLVDRNSPLHF.